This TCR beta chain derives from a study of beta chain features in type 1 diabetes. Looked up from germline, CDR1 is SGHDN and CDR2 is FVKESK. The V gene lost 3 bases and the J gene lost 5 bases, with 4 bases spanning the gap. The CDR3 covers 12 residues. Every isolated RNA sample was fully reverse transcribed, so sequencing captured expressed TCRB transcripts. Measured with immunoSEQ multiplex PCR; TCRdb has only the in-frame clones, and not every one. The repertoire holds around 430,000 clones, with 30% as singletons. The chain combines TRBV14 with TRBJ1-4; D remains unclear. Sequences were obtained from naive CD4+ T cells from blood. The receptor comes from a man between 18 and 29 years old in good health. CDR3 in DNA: TGTGCCAGCAGCCACGCCAATGAAAAACTGTTTTTT. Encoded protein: CASSHANEKLFF.